A single sample gave rise to the 27 T cell receptor beta chains below, sequenced in a study of T cells after yellow fever vaccination. TCRdb re-analysed the 5' RACE reads in MiXCR, keeping a single row per CDR3 protein. The table shows 200,000 or so distinct CDR3 sequences, with 5.5% to 8.5% occurring only once. The sample here was CD4+ T cells sorted from PBMCs, taken on the day of the yellow fever booster vaccination. The origin of the receptors is a man in his thirties or forties who received the YFV17D yellow fever vaccine.

This clonotype was detected only a few times. Here the CDR3 reads CASSLGQVVTYEQYF. The CDR3 bases are TGTGCCAGCAGCTTGGGACAGGTGGTTACCTACGAGCAGTACTTC. This chain uses TRBV7-2 with TRBJ2-7, with 8 bases aligning to TRBD1. The V gene end was trimmed by 3 bases and the J gene end by 2 bases; junction bases not matched to a gene: 6. The CDR3 covers 15 residues. CDR1 SGHTA and CDR2 FQGNSA come from the germline V gene.

This clonotype was observed at least ten times. The chain recombines TRBV29-1 with TRBJ2-1; tentative D call: TRBD2 (5 bases). CDR3 length: 15 residues. Trimming removed 3 bases at V and 6 bases at J, with 18 bases between. Germline CDR1 is SQVTM and CDR2 is ANQGSEA. CDR3 in amino acids: CSVDEGGLTVNEQFF. The CDR3 coding sequence is TGCAGCGTTGATGAGGGTGGATTAACAGTCAATGAGCAGTTCTTC.

In its sample, this clonotype was seen many times. The V gene is TRBV5-1, the J gene TRBJ2-1, with TRBD1 matching 9 bases. J was trimmed by 2 bases and V by 9 bases; bases with no gene match: 12. The CDR3 has 16 amino acids. CDR1 and CDR2 (germline): SGHRS, YFSETQ. The CDR3 DNA is TGCGCCACCTCGCATGACAGGGGGGACCCCTACAATGAGCAGTTCTTC. This translates into CATSHDRGDPYNEQFF.

Ten or more counts support this clonotype. The chain links TRBV29-1 to TRBJ2-7; 11 bases match TRBD2. The germline V gene has CDR1 SQVTM and CDR2 ANQGSEA. Losses at the gene ends were 6 bases for V and 6 bases for J; bases not matched to a gene: 7. This CDR3 is 13 amino acids long. CDR3 bases: TGCAGCGTCACAGGACTAGCGGGTAGCGAGCAGTACTTC. Translation: CSVTGLAGSEQYF.

J is TRBJ2-1 and V is TRBV18; no definite D call. The CDR3 is made up of 11 amino acids. With 2 bases removed from V and 9 bases from J, the gap between germline ends came to 5 bases. Germline CDR1 KGHSH, CDR2 LQKENI. The CDR3 sequence: CASSPKGEQFF. The CDR3 DNA sequence: TGTGCCAGCTCACCAAAGGGTGAGCAGTTCTTC.

The chain is built from TRBV6-1 and TRBJ1-4; 7 nucleotides align to TRBD1. CDR1 and CDR2 (germline): MNHNS, SASEGT. V dropped 4 bases and J dropped 6; count of bases not matched to a gene: 8. CDR3 length equals 15 residues. The CDR3 DNA reads TGTGCCAGCAGTGCCCACAGGGGCGCGGATGAAAAACTGTTTTTT. Residues: CASSAHRGADEKLFF.

The chain combines TRBV5-4 with TRBJ2-1; D possibly corresponds to TRBD1 (6 bases). V dropped 3 bases and J dropped 0 bases, with 10 bases sitting between them. Germline CDR1 SGHNT, CDR2 YYREEE (reference sequence). The CDR3 covers 15 residues. DNA of the CDR3: TGTGCCAGCAGCTCAGGGGCTAGCTCCTACAATGAGCAGTTCTTC. It codes for CASSSGASSYNEQFF.

The rearrangement joins TRBV7-6 to TRBJ2-7; TRBD1 matches 10 bases. The ends lost 5 bases at V and 7 bases at J; junction bases unmatched: 8. Germline V gene lookup returns CDR1 SGHVS and CDR2 FNYEAQ. The CDR3 is 14 residues long. CDR3 loop: CASSQGQGIGEQYF. Written as DNA, the CDR3 is TGTGCCAGCAGCCAGGGACAGGGGATTGGGGAGCAGTACTTC.

This rearrangement joins TRBV7-9 to TRBJ2-7; 8 nucleotides align to TRBD1. The CDR3 loop spans 16 amino acids. V lost 6 bases and J lost 1; bases outside the gene matches: 11. Germline-derived CDR1 and CDR2 are SEHNR and FQNEAQ (reference sequence). The CDR3 reads CASSRGKGTGSYEQYF. The CDR3 DNA sequence: TGTGCCAGCAGTAGAGGAAAGGGGACAGGTTCCTACGAGCAGTACTTC.

This clonotype was counted at least ten times. V is TRBV9 and J is TRBJ2-4; unclear D gene. Germline lookup yields CDR1 SGDLS and CDR2 YYNGEE. The CDR3 totals 14 residues. The germline V and J ends were trimmed by 2 bases and 6 bases, with 12 bases remaining between them. The CDR3 region has the DNA TGTGCCAGCAGCGTGGCGGACGCCTTAAACATTCAGTACTTC. Translated, it gives CASSVADALNIQYF. The full variable domain, rest sourced from reference TRBV9 and TRBJ2-4, is DSGVTQTPKHLITATGQRVTLRCSPRSGDLSVYWYQQSLDQGLQFLIQYYNGEERAKGNILERFSAQQFPDLHSELNLSSLELGDSALYFCASSVADALNIQYFGAGTRLSVL.

J is TRBJ2-2 and V is TRBV20-1; D may be TRBD2 (6 bases). This CDR3 comprises 15 residues. Trimming left V 3 bases short and J 6 bases short, with 17 bases between. In germline, CDR1 is DFQATT, CDR2 SNEGSKA (reference sequence). In nucleotides, the CDR3 is TGCAGTGCTAGCGGAGGGACTGGCGTTGCCGGGGAGCTGTTTTTT. Protein product: CSASGGTGVAGELFF.

This clonotype was seen repeatedly, ten times or more. The chain couples TRBV12-3 or TRBV12-4 to TRBJ2-1, with D unclear. V shed 4 bases and J shed 6 bases, with 10 bases lying between them. The CDR3 covers 13 residues. CDR3 bases: TGTGCCAGCAGTTCCGACTCCCTCAATGAGCAGTTCTTC. Amino acids: CASSSDSLNEQFF.

The table lists this clonotype with many counts. The rearrangement uses TRBV7-2 and TRBJ2-3, with unresolved D. The CDR3 sequence is 13 residues long. V shed 4 bases and J shed 1 base, with 6 bases lying between them. Germline V gene lookup returns CDR1 SGHTA and CDR2 FQGNSA. The CDR3 DNA reads TGTGCCAGCAGCTCTTTTGGCACAGATACGCAGTATTTT. Translating it yields CASSSFGTDTQYF.

This clonotype appeared many times. The J gene is TRBJ2-6, the V gene TRBV4-1, with unresolved D. This CDR3 comprises 17 residues. Germline CDR1 MGHRA, CDR2 YSYEKL. The V and J ends lost 0 bases and 4 bases respectively, with 13 bases between them. CDR3 protein: CASSQDRAAGGANVLTF. CDR3 sequence (DNA): TGCGCCAGCAGCCAAGATCGGGCCGCCGGCGGGGCCAACGTCCTGACTTTC.

This clonotype has only one observation. Germline is not matched at one junction end, which may reflect a read error. V and J are TRBV11-1 and TRBJ2-6, with 8 bases matching TRBD1. Germline values: CDR1 SGHAT, CDR2 FQDESV (reference sequence). The CDR3 contains 18 residues. The chain's CDR3 is CAGSLIGTGSSGANVLTF. In nucleotides, the CDR3 is TGTGCCGGCAGCTTAATTGGGACAGGCTCATCTGGGGCCAACGTCCTGACTTTC.

This clonotype was recorded a few times. V is TRBV20-1 and J is TRBJ2-5; D gene unclear. The germline V gene encodes CDR1 DFQATT and CDR2 SNEGSKA (reference sequence). V was pared by 0 bases and J by 5 bases, with 10 bases between. The CDR3 consists of 13 residues. The DNA of the CDR3 is TGCAGTGCTAGAGACAATCTCGCCGAGACCCAGTACTTC. As protein: CSARDNLAETQYF.

V usage is TRBV20-1 and J usage is TRBJ2-5, with D possibly called TRBD1 or TRBD2 (5 bases each). Germline values: CDR1 DFQATT, CDR2 SNEGSKA (reference sequence). The CDR3 spans 13 residues. DNA for the CDR3: TGCAGCGCTGGGGGAGTGAGGGCAGAGACCCAGTACTTC. This sequence encodes CSAGGVRAETQYF.

About this clonotype: A much larger clonotype is one base distant, so this may be a read error. The V gene is TRBV12-3 or TRBV12-4, the J gene TRBJ2-3, with 9 bases that match TRBD1. V shed 2 bases, J shed 3 bases, and the junction held 6 bases outside the gene matches. The CDR3 has 16 amino acids. The CDR3 DNA reads TGTGCCAGCAGTTTACAGGGACAGGGTTTGACAGATACGCAGTATTTT. The encoded protein is CASSLQGQGLTDTQYF.

This clonotype was observed a handful of times. The chain links TRBV18 to TRBJ1-5; tentatively, D is TRBD1 (6 bases). V was pared by 6 bases and J by 6 bases, with 15 bases between. Germline V gives CDR1 KGHSH, CDR2 LQKENI. The CDR3 totals 14 residues. The CDR3 DNA sequence: TGTGCCAGCTCGTCAACAGGGATCCTTCAGCCCCAGCATTTT. Its protein product is CASSSTGILQPQHF.

The chain uses TRBV20-1 and TRBJ1-2, with D possibly matching TRBD1 (6 bases). Looked up from germline, CDR1 is DFQATT and CDR2 is SNEGSKA (reference sequence). V gave up 0 bases and J gave up 4 bases, with 15 bases separating them. The CDR3 has 15 residues. The CDR3 DNA follows: TGCAGTGCTAGAGATCCCCTAAGAGGGGGCTATGGCTACACCTTC. As protein: CSARDPLRGGYGYTF.

There are many counts of this clonotype. V and J are TRBV25-1 and TRBJ2-7; 8 bases are a match to TRBD2. The CDR3 runs to 12 residues. V lost 5 bases, J lost 6 bases, and 3 bases stayed unmatched. Per the germline V gene, CDR1 is MGHDK and CDR2 is SYGVNS. The CDR3 region has the DNA TGTGCCAGCAGTCAAACTAGCGGCGAGCAGTACTTC. Protein product: CASSQTSGEQYF.

This clonotype has just a few counts. The V gene is TRBV28, the J gene TRBJ1-2; 7 nucleotides line up with TRBD1. V dropped 5 bases and J dropped 8; count of bases not matched to a gene: 20. The germline V gene has CDR1 MDHEN and CDR2 SYDVKM. The CDR3 sequence is 17 residues long. The CDR3 nucleotides read TGTGCCAGCAGTCCCCCGGGGACAGCTCTGGGTTTGCGGGGCTACACCTTC. Translated, it gives CASSPPGTALGLRGYTF.

This clonotype has at least ten counts. The chain uses TRBV12-3 or TRBV12-4 and TRBJ2-1; D is ambiguous. V lost 7 bases and J lost 9, with 16 bases in between. This CDR3 spans 13 amino acids. The CDR3 DNA is TGTGCCAGCATGCGCGGAAGAACGACTGAGCAGTTCTTC. Translation: CASMRGRTTEQFF.

The chain recombines TRBV3-1 with TRBJ1-5, with D unclear. The V end lost 3 bases, the J end lost 0 bases, and 9 bases lay between the germline ends. Germline CDR1 and CDR2: LGHDT and YNNKEL (reference sequence). CDR3 length: 15 amino acids. Here the CDR3 reads CASSQAGASNQPQHF. CDR3 nucleotides: TGTGCCAGCAGCCAGGCAGGAGCTAGCAATCAGCCCCAGCATTTT. Together with reference TRBV3-1 and TRBJ1-5, the CDR3 gives the full variable domain: DTAVSQTPKYLVTQMGNDKSIKCEQNLGHDTMYWYKQDSKKFLKIMFSYNNKELIINETVPNRFSPKSPDKAHLNLHINSLELGDSAVYFCASSQAGASNQPQHFGDGTRLSIL.

This clonotype was seen at least ten times. The gene calls are TRBV5-1 and TRBJ2-1, with 7 bases lining up with TRBD2. The CDR3 spans 14 residues. CDR1 and CDR2 (germline): SGHRS, YFSETQ. With 4 bases clipped from V and 9 bases from J, the junction kept 10 bases outside the gene matches. CDR3 protein: CASSLGGGGREQFF. For the CDR3, the DNA is TGCGCCAGCAGCCTGGGCGGGGGAGGCCGTGAGCAGTTCTTC. Complete variable domain (other parts from reference TRBV5-1 and TRBJ2-1): KAGVTQTPRYLIKTRGQQVTLSCSPISGHRSVSWYQQTPGQGLQFLFEYFSETQRNKGNFPGRFSGRQFSNSRSEMNVSTLELGDSALYLCASSLGGGGREQFFGPGTRLTVL.

This clonotype has more than one count but fewer than ten. The chain recombines TRBV6-1 with TRBJ2-1; D may be TRBD1 (5 bases). The V gene lost 6 bases and the J gene lost 1 base, with 10 bases spanning the gap. The germline V gene encodes CDR1 MNHNS and CDR2 SASEGT. This CDR3 contains 14 residues. The CDR3, as DNA: TGTGCCAGCAGGCAGGGAACGTCCTACAATGAGCAGTTCTTC. Its protein product is CASRQGTSYNEQFF.

This clonotype has more than one count but fewer than ten. The rearrangement uses TRBV23-1 and TRBJ1-5; no clear D gene. TRBV23-1 is an ORF; its function is uncertain. The CDR3 covers 13 residues. Trimming took off 11 bases at V and 2 bases at J, with 13 bases between the two ends. In DNA, the CDR3 is TGCGCCTCGTGCAGGCTCGGCAATCAGCCCCAGCATTTT. This gives the protein CASCRLGNQPQHF.